Listed below are T cell receptor beta chains from one sample, sequenced in a study of blood T cell repertoires in COVID-19. Clones were sequenced by immunoSEQ multiplex PCR, and TCRdb holds only the in-frame ones, with some missing. This table has some 250,000 clones, around 90% appearing once. Sequencing was done on a sample of peripheral blood. Source of these receptors: a woman aged 30 to 39 with acute or convalescent COVID-19. The CDR3 runs from the conserved cysteine through the conserved F or W. A D gene is named only where the DNA matches it firmly. Size tells how often a clone was seen (once, few, many) or the class of an expanded clone, and some rows leave it out.

abundance	v_gene	j_gene	d_gene	CDR3nt	CDR3aa
.	TRBV10-3	TRBJ1-2	.	TGTGCCATCAGGGCCCCACGGGGAGGCGAAAATGGCTACACCTTC	CAIRAPRGGENGYTF
.	TRBV6-2/TRBV6-3	TRBJ1-5	.	TGTGCCAGCAGTTTCTCCGCGGATAGCAATCAGCCCCAGCATTTT	CASSFSADSNQPQHF
.	TRBV5-1	TRBJ2-5	.	TGCGCCAGCAGCTCGACCGGGAACACAGAGACCCAGTACTTC	CASSSTGNTETQYF
few	TRBV5-1	TRBJ2-2	.	TGCGCCAGCAGCTTGGCGGCGGGTGGAACCGGGGAGCTGTTTTTT	CASSLAAGGTGELFF
.	TRBV14	TRBJ2-2	.	TGTGCCAGCAGCCGTCAGGGGCGAGCCACCGGGGAGCTGTTTTTT	CASSRQGRATGELFF
.	TRBV10-3	TRBJ2-1	TRBD2	TGTGCCATCAGTGAGTCCCAGGCTAGCGGGGACTACAATGAGCAGTTCTTC	CAISESQASGDYNEQFF
.	TRBV29-1	TRBJ1-6	.	TGCAGCGTCCAAGAAGGGGGTAACTCACCCCTCCACTTT	CSVQEGGNSPLHF
.	TRBV11-2	TRBJ2-3	TRBD2	TGTGCCAGCAGCTTAGTACTAGCGGGAACGTCAGATACGCAGTATTTT	CASSLVLAGTSDTQYF
.	TRBV11-1	TRBJ1-1	.	TGTGCCAGCAGCTTCTCGGGGGACACTGAAGCTTTCTTT	CASSFSGDTEAFF
.	TRBV2	TRBJ1-5	.	TGTGCCAGCAGTACGGGACACCCTAGCAATCAGCCCCAGCATTTT	CASSTGHPSNQPQHF
.	TRBV4-2	TRBJ1-4	.	TGTGCCAGCAGCCAGGTGGCGGATCGTGAAAAACTGTTTTTT	CASSQVADREKLFF
.	TRBV9	TRBJ2-1	.	TGTGCCAGCAGCGTAGCCGGAGACAATGAGCAGTTCTTC	CASSVAGDNEQFF
.	TRBV19	TRBJ2-2	TRBD2	TGTGCCAGTAGTATAGGCGGGAGAAGGACCGGGGAGCTGTTTTTT	CASSIGGRRTGELFF
.	TRBV5-6	TRBJ1-6	TRBD1	TGTGCCAGCAGCGCAGACAGGGGGCGTTCACCCCTCCACTTT	CASSADRGRSPLHF
.	TRBV18	TRBJ2-5	TRBD2	TGTGCCAGCTCACTCGGGACTAGCGGGAGAGAGACCCAGTACTTC	CASSLGTSGRETQYF
.	TRBV27	TRBJ2-7	TRBD2	TGTGCCAGCAGGATAGCGGGAGAAAGGGTCTACGAGCAGTACTTC	CASRIAGERVYEQYF
few	TRBV19	TRBJ2-7	TRBD1	TGTGCCAGTAGCTCCAGGGGGTACGAGCAGTACTTC	CASSSRGYEQYF
.	TRBV7-9	TRBJ1-2	.	TGTGCCAGCAGTACCCCCTCAACAGGGTACTATGGCTACACCTTC	CASSTPSTGYYGYTF
.	TRBV18	TRBJ2-1	.	TGTGCCAGCTCGCGGCCCGAAATTGAGCAGTTCTTC	CASSRPEIEQFF
.	TRBV4-3	TRBJ2-3	TRBD2	TGCGCCAGCAGGGGGGGGTTGATGGCAGATACGCAGTATTTT	CASRGGLMADTQYF
once	TRBV27	TRBJ1-1	.	TGTGCCAGCAGTTTCGGGGGACTCACAGTGAGGAACACTGAAGCTTTCTTT	CASSFGGLTVRNTEAFF
.	TRBV4-3	TRBJ2-2	TRBD2	TGCGCCAGCAGCCTAGCGGGGAACACCGGGGAGCTGTTTTTT	CASSLAGNTGELFF
.	TRBV24-1	TRBJ1-1	TRBD1	TGTGCCACCAGTGATTCACGGTGGGACAGGGAGGATTACATGAACACTGAAGCTTTCTTT	CATSDSRWDREDYMNTEAFF
few	TRBV3-1/TRBV3-2	TRBJ2-7	.	TGTGCCAGCAGCCAAGATCTAGTTTCCTACGAGCAGTACTTC	CASSQDLVSYEQYF
.	TRBV10-3	TRBJ2-3	TRBD2	TGTGCCATCAGTGGAGCGGGAGGGCGGGCAGATACGCAGTATTTT	CAISGAGGRADTQYF
.	TRBV4-2	TRBJ2-7	TRBD1	TGTGCCAGCAGCCACTCAGGGGGCGGAACGTCCTACGAGCAGTACTTC	CASSHSGGGTSYEQYF
.	TRBV24-1	TRBJ2-2	.	TGTGCCACCCGCCCGACCGGGACCGGGGAGCTGTTTTTT	CATRPTGTGELFF
.	TRBV5-1	TRBJ2-7	.	TGCGCCAGCAGCGGGCTGACAGTCTACGAGCAGTACTTC	CASSGLTVYEQYF
.	TRBV5-1	TRBJ2-7	TRBD2	TGCGCCAGCACCGATAGCGGGATATCTTACGAGCAGTACTTC	CASTDSGISYEQYF